Each of the 14 T cell receptor beta chains below was sequenced from the same sample in a study of vaccination and CD4 T cells after COVID-19. The Oncomine TCR Beta short-read assay was applied to DNA of cultured CD4+ T cells. TCRdb called the PCR reads again in MiXCR, with one record for every CDR3 protein. The sample lists fewer than 15,000 distinct CDR3 sequences, 45% to 55% occurring once. These receptors have no identified antigens. Described treatment: 10-day PBMC culture with coronavirus spike peptide pools or control peptides (ViraFEST assay). Sequenced sample: CD4+ T cells from blood, cultured in vitro. The receptors come from a human donor who had recovered from COVID-19.

The V gene is TRBV20-1, the J gene TRBJ2-5, with D maybe TRBD1 (5 bases). The CDR3 runs to 17 residues. V lost 5 bases, J lost 2 bases, and 24 bases lay in between. Germline lookup yields CDR1 DFQATT and CDR2 SNEGSKA (reference sequence). The CDR3 sequence: CSASSGFSRFTQETQYF. DNA for the CDR3: TGCAGTGCTTCATCAGGGTTTTCCCGGTTCACACAAGAGACCCAGTACTTC.

This chain joins TRBV7-9 and TRBJ2-1; 12 positions match TRBD2. This CDR3 is 15 amino acids long. J gave up 9 bases and V 5 bases, and 8 bases lay outside the gene matches. Germline CDR1 reads SEHNR; CDR2 reads FQNEAQ (reference sequence). The CDR3 nucleotides read TGTGCCAGCAGCCCAAGGACTAGCGGGATCCTTGAGCAGTTCTTC. Its protein product is CASSPRTSGILEQFF.

The chain joins TRBV20-1 to TRBJ2-5; maybe TRBD2 (5 bases). The V end was cut by 1 base, the J end by 3 bases, with 12 bases between. Per the germline V gene, CDR1 is DFQATT and CDR2 is SNEGSKA (reference sequence). CDR3 length: 14 amino acids. The CDR3 reads CSARGGAEEETQYF. DNA of the CDR3: TGCAGTGCTAGAGGGGGTGCGGAGGAAGAGACCCAGTACTTC.

V and J are TRBV30 and TRBJ2-4, with 10 bases identical to TRBD1. The CDR3 has 14 amino acids. Germline assignment: CDR1 GTSNPN and CDR2 SVGIG (reference sequence). V dropped 3 bases and J dropped 8; count of bases not matched to a gene: 7. CDR3 DNA: TGTGCCTGGAGGGAGACAGGGGGCGCGGACATTCAGTACTTC. This sequence encodes CAWRETGGADIQYF.

The chain joins TRBV19 to TRBJ2-2; D may be TRBD2 (5 bases). The V end was cut by 3 bases, the J end by 5 bases, with 7 bases between. The V gene's germline CDR1 is LNHDA and CDR2 SQIVND (reference sequence). There are 13 residues in the CDR3. CDR3 bases: TGTGCCAGTAGTATGTCGGGGACCGGGGAGCTGTTTTTT. As protein: CASSMSGTGELFF.

The chain uses TRBV5-1 and TRBJ2-3; 7 nucleotides line up with TRBD1. Germline V gene lookup returns CDR1 SGHRS and CDR2 YFSETQ. The CDR3 totals 14 residues. V shed 4 bases and J 2 bases; nucleotides not matched to a gene: 4. CDR3: CASSQGGITDTQYF. The CDR3 DNA is TGCGCCAGCAGCCAAGGGGGCATCACAGATACGCAGTATTTT.

The V call is TRBV7-9, the J call TRBJ2-3; D is perhaps TRBD1 or TRBD2 (5 bases each). The CDR3 is made up of 15 amino acids. Per germline, CDR1 SEHNR and CDR2 FQNEAQ (reference sequence). V shed 1 base and J shed 1 base, with 9 bases lying between them. CDR3 nucleotide sequence: TGTGCCAGCAGCTTAGTCGTGGGACGCACAGATACGCAGTATTTT. This gives the protein CASSLVVGRTDTQYF.

This clonotype was counted a few times. The chain employs TRBV20-1 and TRBJ2-3; D gene uncertain. In germline, CDR1 is DFQATT, CDR2 SNEGSKA (reference sequence). CDR3 length: 12 residues. V was clipped by 3 bases and J by 0 bases, with 4 bases between them. CDR3 in DNA: TGCAGTGCTAGCAGGAGCACAGATACGCAGTATTTT. It is translated as CSASRSTDTQYF.

This sequence joins TRBV15 and TRBJ1-4; D is uncertain. The CDR3 is 16 amino acids. Germline loops: CDR1 LNHNV, CDR2 YYDKDF (reference sequence). V shed 0 bases and J shed 8 bases, with 16 bases lying between them. Written as DNA, the CDR3 is TGTGCCACCAGCAGAGATCTGGGGAAATCCCAGGAAAAACTGTTTTTT. This codes for CATSRDLGKSQEKLFF.

This clonotype was counted a few times. The chain is built from TRBV10-1 and TRBJ2-3, with D possibly being TRBD1 (5 bases). Germline V gene sequence: CDR1 WNHNN, CDR2 SYGVQD (reference sequence). The CDR3 length is 15 residues. V lost 4 bases and J 5 bases, leaving 16 bases between the germline ends. The CDR3 nucleotides read TGCGCCAGCAGTGGGGGCCTCGGCCCGGGAGATACGCAGTATTTT. Amino acid sequence: CASSGGLGPGDTQYF.

DNA for the CDR3: TGTGCCAGCAGTTCCCAGGTGGGGCGGCCTGAAGCTTTCTTT. It specifies CASSSQVGRPEAFF. The gene calls are TRBV27 and TRBJ1-1; D is perhaps TRBD1 (5 bases). The V end lost 4 bases, the J end lost 6 bases, and 15 bases lay between the germline ends. The CDR3 covers 14 residues. CDR1 MNHEY and CDR2 SMNVEV come from the germline V gene (reference sequence).

The rearrangement links TRBV7-2 to TRBJ1-5, with D possibly TRBD1 on 5 matching bases. CDR3 length: 14 residues. Per the germline V gene, CDR1 is SGHTA and CDR2 is FQGNSA. V was trimmed by 4 bases and J by 0 bases, leaving 7 bases between them. CDR3 nucleotide sequence: TGTGCCAGCAGCTCAGGGTATAGCAATCAGCCCCAGCATTTT. Its translation is CASSSGYSNQPQHF.

This clonotype was picked up one time. The chain carries TRBV20-1 and TRBJ2-6; 14 bases are shared with TRBD2. V was clipped by 1 base and J by 0 bases; unmatched bases: 20. The CDR3 loop spans 24 amino acids. Germline V gene lookup returns CDR1 DFQATT and CDR2 SNEGSKA (reference sequence). CDR3 sequence reads: CSARVPGGTRLAGGRDSGANVLTF. The CDR3 region has the DNA TGCAGTGCTAGAGTTCCCGGAGGTACGCGACTAGCGGGAGGGCGGGACTCTGGGGCCAACGTCCTGACTTTC.

V and J are TRBV28 and TRBJ1-5; tentatively, D is TRBD1 (6 bases). Trimming removed 6 bases at V and 2 bases at J, with 14 bases between. Germline CDR1 MDHEN, CDR2 SYDVKM. The CDR3 spans 15 residues. The CDR3 nucleotides are TGTGCCAGCAGCTTTCGAGGGGGAGGCAATCAGCCCCAGCATTTT. Residues: CASSFRGGGNQPQHF.